One and the same sample provided the 21 T cell receptor beta chains below, sequenced in a study of T-cell reconstitution after alpha-beta-depleted transplantation in children (dated by TCRdb to the mid-2010s). This specimen's treatment or condition label, per the study, means: allogeneic hematopoietic cell transplantation with graft depleted of TCRalphabeta T cells and CD19 B cells. Library generation was performed with PCR. Reads for this sample came from an Illumina HiSeq 2500. To normalize quantification of the TCRbeta repertoire, the TCR libraries were built with molecular barcoding that relied on unique molecular identifiers. Using fastp at Q25 and MiXCR, TCRdb reprocessed the public reads and kept productive beta chains. Rows with one shared CDR3 protein collapse into an entry with the most common genes and DNA. The sample table shows 500,000 to 750,000 distinct CDR3 sequences, and under 15% are seen once. The biggest ten clones account for over 2% of the sample.

Material: PBMCs, mostly from graft donor cells, obtained 360 days after TCRalphabeta/CD19-depleted stem cell transplant. Source of these receptors: a male patient aged 5 to 17 who had a stem cell transplant for acute myeloid leukemia, so the T cells may come from the graft donor.

The genes are TRBV18 and TRBJ2-1, with TRBD2 identical over 14 bases. V dropped 6 bases and J dropped 6; count of bases not matched to a gene: 4. In germline, CDR1 is KGHSH, CDR2 LQKENI. The CDR3 consists of 15 residues. The CDR3 loop is CASSGLAGDVNEQFF. The DNA of the CDR3 is TGTGCCAGCTCGGGACTAGCGGGAGATGTCAATGAGCAGTTCTTC.

The rearrangement uses TRBV18 and TRBJ2-6, with 7 bases matching TRBD1. In germline, CDR1 is KGHSH, CDR2 LQKENI. CDR3 size: 20 residues. Trimming took 3 bases from V and 0 from J; bases not matched to a gene: 14. The CDR3 protein is CASSPRDRVSTSSGANVLTF. The DNA for the CDR3 is TGTGCCAGCTCACCGAGGGACAGAGTCTCGACGAGCTCTGGGGCCAACGTCCTGACTTTC.

The genes are TRBV7-8 and TRBJ2-1; 7 bases map to TRBD2. The CDR3 is made up of 14 amino acids. With 7 bases clipped from V and 8 bases from J, the junction kept 11 bases outside the gene matches. CDR1 and CDR2 from the germline V gene are SGHVS and FQNEAQ. In DNA, the CDR3 is TGTGCCAGCACTACTCATGGGGAGGGAGATGAGCAGTTCTTC. This translates into CASTTHGEGDEQFF.

This clonotype was counted at least ten times. This chain joins TRBV20-1 and TRBJ2-7; D gene uncertain. The CDR3 extends over 12 amino acids. The germline V and J ends were trimmed by 1 base and 0 bases, with 4 bases remaining between them. Germline V CDR1 and CDR2: DFQATT, SNEGSKA (reference sequence). The CDR3 spells CSARGSSYEQYV. CDR3 DNA sequence: TGCAGTGCTAGAGGGAGCTCCTACGAGCAGTACGTC.

This clonotype occurred many times. The chain joins TRBV24-1 to TRBJ2-3, with a possible D match to TRBD2 (5 bases). Germline V gene sequence: CDR1 KGHDR, CDR2 SFDVKD. This CDR3 has 15 amino acids. Trimming cost V 5 bases and J 5 bases, with 16 bases left between them. CDR3 region: CATSAPGTGGDTQYF. The CDR3 DNA is TGTGCCACCAGTGCCCCGGGTACCGGAGGAGATACGCAGTATTTT.

The gene calls are TRBV7-3 and TRBJ2-3; 7 bases are a match to TRBD2. V was pared by 1 base and J by 4 bases, with 8 bases of the junction left unmatched. The length of the CDR3 is 16 residues. CDR1 is SGHTA and CDR2 is FQGTGA in the germline V gene. CDR3 amino acids: CASSLMSGTISDTQYF. In nucleotides, the CDR3 is TGTGCCAGCAGCTTAATGAGCGGGACGATCTCAGATACGCAGTATTTT.

This clonotype was seen only a few times. The chain links TRBV11-2 to TRBJ2-7; D remains ambiguous. CDR1 is SGHAT, CDR2 FQNNGV, per germline. The CDR3 is 15 amino acids. V gave up 0 bases and J gave up 0 bases, with 9 bases separating them. The CDR3 DNA sequence: TGTGCCAGCAGCTTAGATCGGGTCCCCTCCTACGAGCAGTACTTC. Protein product: CASSLDRVPSYEQYF.

V usage is TRBV15 and J usage is TRBJ2-2, with unresolved D. Germline V lookup: CDR1 LNHNV, CDR2 YYDKDF (reference sequence). This CDR3 is 15 amino acids long. Between the trimmed V and J ends, which lost 3 bases and 5 bases, there was a span of 13 bases. The CDR3 sequence: CATSSDFTRTGELFF. The CDR3, as DNA: TGTGCCACCAGCAGCGATTTCACGAGGACCGGGGAGCTGTTTTTT.

This clonotype was counted only a few times. The V gene is TRBV6-2 or TRBV6-3, the J gene TRBJ2-7; 7 bases fit TRBD2. V shed 2 bases and J 6 bases; nucleotides not matched to a gene: 13. Germline V CDR1 and CDR2: MNHEY, SVGEGT. CDR3 length: 16 residues. Here the CDR3 DNA reads TGTGCCAGCAGTTACGGTCTAGCGGACAAGGAGGGCGAGCAGTACTTC. Protein sequence: CASSYGLADKEGEQYF.

This clonotype was observed at least ten times. This chain uses TRBV4-3 with TRBJ2-5; D may correspond to TRBD1 or TRBD2 (6 bases each). CDR1 and CDR2 (germline): LGHNA, YSLEER. CDR3 size: 13 residues. V was shortened by 1 base and J by 6 bases, with 9 bases between the two germline ends. The CDR3, as DNA: TGCGCCAGCAGCCAAGTTGGGGGGCAGACCCAGTACTTC. This gives the protein CASSQVGGQTQYF.

This clonotype has just a few counts. The CDR3 DNA sequence: TGTGCCAGCAGTGTACTAGCGGGAGTAGGCTACGAGCAGTACTTC. Protein sequence: CASSVLAGVGYEQYF. The chain couples TRBV27 to TRBJ2-7, with 11 nucleotides matching TRBD2. The CDR3 is 15 residues long. Germline CDR1 and CDR2: MNHEY and SMNVEV (reference sequence). Trimming took 5 bases from V and 3 from J; bases not matched to a gene: 6.

The CDR3 sequence is CSGRNGYTF. CDR3 sequence (DNA): TGCAGTGGGAGAAATGGCTACACCTTC. The J gene is TRBJ1-2, the V gene TRBV20-1; unclear D gene. This CDR3 is 9 amino acids long. The germline CDR1 and CDR2 sequences are DFQATT and SNEGSKA (reference sequence). Between the trimmed V and J ends, which lost 7 bases and 6 bases, there was a span of 6 bases.

This clonotype was seen at least ten times. V and J are TRBV9 and TRBJ2-7; D is perhaps TRBD2 (5 bases). The CDR3 length is 15 residues. Germline values: CDR1 SGDLS, CDR2 YYNGEE. V lost 4 bases to trimming and J lost 3 bases, with 17 bases between them. Written as DNA, the CDR3 is TGTGCCAGCAGCCAGAGGGCGGATTGGGACTACGAGCAGTACTTC. Translation: CASSQRADWDYEQYF.

This clonotype appeared many times. One junction end does not reproduce the germline sequence, and a read error may be involved. The V and J genes are TRBV6-5 and TRBJ1-1; D not resolved. CDR1 is MNHEY and CDR2 is SVGAGI in the germline V gene. This CDR3 is built from 11 residues. The chain's CDR3 is CASRRDTEAFF. Here the CDR3 DNA reads TGTGCCAGCAGGAGAGACACCGAAGCTTTCTTT.

This clonotype was picked up a small number of times. The rearrangement uses TRBV9 and TRBJ2-1, with TRBD2 identical over 10 bases. The junction had 9 bases not matched to a gene; V was cut back by 0 bases and J by 6 bases. CDR1 is SGDLS, CDR2 YYNGEE, per germline. This CDR3 has 17 residues. The CDR3 DNA sequence: TGTGCCAGCAGCGTAGTTTCCACTAGCGGGATGAGCAATGAGCAGTTCTTC. It codes for CASSVVSTSGMSNEQFF.

There are a few counts of this clonotype. V gene TRBV7-2 combines with J gene TRBJ2-1; 12 bases map to TRBD2. The CDR3 length is 18 residues. Unmatched junction bases numbered 5, after V lost 0 bases and J lost 2 bases. Per germline, CDR1 SGHTA and CDR2 FQGNSA. The CDR3 nucleotides are TGTGCCAGCAGCTTAGCCCAGAGGACTAGCGGGACCTACAATGAGCAGTTCTTC. Protein product: CASSLAQRTSGTYNEQFF.

The chain employs TRBV4-1 and TRBJ2-3; 11 nucleotides agree with TRBD2. CDR1 is MGHRA, CDR2 YSYEKL, per germline. V lost 1 base and J lost 7; bases outside the gene matches: 4. CDR3 size: 15 residues. CDR3 residues: CASSQVPSGRHTQYF. Written as DNA, the CDR3 is TGCGCCAGCAGCCAAGTGCCTAGCGGGAGGCATACGCAGTATTTT.

The V call is TRBV29-1, the J call TRBJ2-5; 12 bases fit TRBD2. The V and J ends lost 4 bases and 7 bases, in that order; junction bases with no gene match: 7. The V gene's germline CDR1 is SQVTM and CDR2 ANQGSEA. The CDR3 sequence is 14 residues long. The CDR3 loop is CSVAQGLAGGTQYF. As DNA, the CDR3 is TGCAGCGTTGCTCAGGGACTAGCGGGCGGGACCCAGTACTTC.

This clonotype was counted ten times or more. This chain joins TRBV19 and TRBJ1-1; D unclear. V was pared by 7 bases and J by 4 bases, with 7 bases between. This CDR3 contains 11 residues. Germline V gene lookup returns CDR1 LNHDA and CDR2 SQIVND (reference sequence). The CDR3 bases are TGTGCCAGTAATGGCGGCACTGAAGCTTTCTTT. It yields the protein CASNGGTEAFF.

This clonotype turned up a few times. V gene TRBV19 combines with J gene TRBJ2-7; no clear D. The CDR3 loop spans 12 amino acids. Germline CDR1 LNHDA, CDR2 SQIVND (reference sequence). V lost 5 bases, J lost 7 bases, and 12 bases lay in between. The CDR3 bases are TGTGCCAGTAGTTTGGTAGAAGGTGAGCAGTACTTC. Translation: CASSLVEGEQYF.

This clonotype has only a few counts. The chain is built from TRBV4-2 and TRBJ2-7, with 12 positions matching TRBD2. The CDR3 sequence is 20 residues long. V was clipped by 0 bases and J by 0 bases; unmatched bases: 12. Germline V gene data show CDR1 as LGHNA and CDR2 as YNFKEQ. In DNA, the CDR3 is TGTGCCAGCAGCCAAGATTACGCAGGGACGACTAGCGGGAGCTCCTACGAGCAGTACTTC. Its protein is CASSQDYAGTTSGSSYEQYF.